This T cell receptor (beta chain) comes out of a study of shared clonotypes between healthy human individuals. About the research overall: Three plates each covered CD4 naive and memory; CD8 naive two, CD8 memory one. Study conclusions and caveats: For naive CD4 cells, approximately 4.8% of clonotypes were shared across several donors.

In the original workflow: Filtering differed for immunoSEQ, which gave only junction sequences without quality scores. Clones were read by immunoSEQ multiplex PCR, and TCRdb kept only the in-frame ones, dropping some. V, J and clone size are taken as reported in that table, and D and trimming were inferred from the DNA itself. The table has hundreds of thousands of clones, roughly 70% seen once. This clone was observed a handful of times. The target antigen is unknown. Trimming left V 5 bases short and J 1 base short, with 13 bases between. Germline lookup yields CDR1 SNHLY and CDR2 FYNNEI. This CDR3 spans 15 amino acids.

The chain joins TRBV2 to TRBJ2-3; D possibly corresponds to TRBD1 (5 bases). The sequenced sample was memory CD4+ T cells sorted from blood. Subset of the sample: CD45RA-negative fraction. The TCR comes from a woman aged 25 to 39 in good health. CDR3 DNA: TGTGCCAGCAGTACTTTAGGCAGGGGCACAGATACGCAGTATTTT. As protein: CASSTLGRGTDTQYF.